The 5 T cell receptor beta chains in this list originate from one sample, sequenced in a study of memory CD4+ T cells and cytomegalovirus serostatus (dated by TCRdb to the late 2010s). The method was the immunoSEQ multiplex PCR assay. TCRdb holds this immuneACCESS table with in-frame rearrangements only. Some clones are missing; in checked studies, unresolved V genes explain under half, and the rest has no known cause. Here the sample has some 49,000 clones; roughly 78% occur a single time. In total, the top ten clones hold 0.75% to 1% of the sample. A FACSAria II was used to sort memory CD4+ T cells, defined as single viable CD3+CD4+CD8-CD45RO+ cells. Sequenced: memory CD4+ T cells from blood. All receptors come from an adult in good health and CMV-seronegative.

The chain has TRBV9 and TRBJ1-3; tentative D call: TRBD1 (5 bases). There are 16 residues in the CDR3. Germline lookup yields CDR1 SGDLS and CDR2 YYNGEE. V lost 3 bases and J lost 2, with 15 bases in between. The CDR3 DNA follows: TGTGCCAGCAGCGCAACGCGGGGGTTCGCTGGAAACACCATATATTTT. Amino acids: CASSATRGFAGNTIYF.

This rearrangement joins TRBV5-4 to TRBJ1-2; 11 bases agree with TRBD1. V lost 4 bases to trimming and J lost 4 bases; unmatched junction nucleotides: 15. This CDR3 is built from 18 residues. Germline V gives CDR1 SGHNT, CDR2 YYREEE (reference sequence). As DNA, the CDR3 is TGTGCCAGCAGCCCGGCCCCTGGACAGGGGGCTTGGGGCTATGGCTACACCTTC. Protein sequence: CASSPAPGQGAWGYGYTF.

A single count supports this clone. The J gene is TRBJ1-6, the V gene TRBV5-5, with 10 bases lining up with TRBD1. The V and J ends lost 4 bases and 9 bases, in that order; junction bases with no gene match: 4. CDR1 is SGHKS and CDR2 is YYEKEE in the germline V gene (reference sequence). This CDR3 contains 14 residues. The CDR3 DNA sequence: TGTGCCAGCAGCCCCGGGACAGGGGCTTCACCCCTCCACTTT. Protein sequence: CASSPGTGASPLHF.

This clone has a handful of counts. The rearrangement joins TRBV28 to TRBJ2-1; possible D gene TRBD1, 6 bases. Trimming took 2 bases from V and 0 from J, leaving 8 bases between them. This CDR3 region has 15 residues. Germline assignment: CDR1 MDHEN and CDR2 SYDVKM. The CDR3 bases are TGTGCCAGCAGTTTAACAGGGAGCTCCTACAATGAGCAGTTCTTC. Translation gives CASSLTGSSYNEQFF.

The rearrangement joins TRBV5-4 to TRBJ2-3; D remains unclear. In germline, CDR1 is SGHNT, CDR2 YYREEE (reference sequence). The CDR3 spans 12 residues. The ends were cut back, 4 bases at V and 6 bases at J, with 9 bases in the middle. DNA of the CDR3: TGTGCCAGCAGCCGAGACGTCGATACGCAGTATTTT. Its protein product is CASSRDVDTQYF.